This entry features one T cell receptor beta chain sequence. Antigen specificity is unknown. The entry originates in a study of cytomegalovirus exposure and HLA in healthy donors. Background on the study: Around 190 million T cells yielded approximately 100 million unique TCR beta sequences, as an earlier analysis found. Overall study findings and caveats: Later on, analysis showed that most CMV-associated TCR beta chains appeared to be HLA-restricted. Across donors, presence/absence analyses took sequencing depth to be roughly uniform. Accurate HLA-A and HLA-B prediction from TCR beta sequences was reported for most subjects.

PCR amplification relied on 60 Vbeta primers (plus 13 Jbeta primers). TCRdb's copy holds only in-frame clones and misses some; the assay was immunoSEQ multiplex PCR. The sample includes under 200,000 clones, approximately 70% seen only once; the top ten take over 1.5%. CDR3 length: 15 amino acids. The germline V gene encodes CDR1 ENHRY and CDR2 SYGVKD. Trimming pared 6 bases from V and 4 bases from J, leaving 18 bases between. The material sequenced was PBMCs. This chain links TRBV10-3 with TRBJ1-2; tentatively, D is TRBD1 (5 bases). The receptor comes from a woman aged 25 to 39 in good health and CMV-seronegative. The CDR3 region is CAIRQDDELGYGYTF. The CDR3 DNA sequence: TGTGCCATCAGACAGGATGACGAGCTCGGCTATGGCTACACCTTC.